The source of this T cell receptor (beta chain) is a study of tumor and adjacent non-tumor tissue in lung cancer. Across the study: Each sample yielded a few million productive TCRbeta reads on average.

In this sample, this clonotype is large. Germline V gene data show CDR1 as SGHAT and CDR2 as FQDESV (reference sequence). J lost 3 bases, V lost 4 bases, and 7 bases had no gene match. The CDR3 is made up of 16 amino acids. Three rounds of nested PCR, following a modified ARM-PCR protocol, produced the TCRbeta library. Each CDR3 protein gets one entry after TCRdb re-called the multiplex PCR reads with MiXCR. The repertoire holds roughly 150,000 distinct CDR3 sequences, with about 71% as singletons. This sample's RNA came from whole unsorted tissue. The sequenced material came from lung tumor tissue. This TCR was recovered from a man aged 55 to 70 with small cell lung cancer. This chain connects TRBV11-1 to TRBJ2-2; TRBD1 agrees at 8 bases. CDR3 loop: CASSSPDRVDTGELFF. The CDR3 DNA reads TGTGCCAGCAGCTCCCCGGACAGGGTAGACACCGGGGAGCTGTTTTTT.